This section outlines one TCR beta chain sequence together with its context. Its specificity is not known. This specimen belongs to a study of CD8 T cells in Susac syndrome. Study-wide results and caveats: CD4+ T cell repertoires in Susac syndrome lacked clonal expansion.

TCR beta sequences were obtained from blood CD8+ and CD4+ T cells. TEMRA cells underwent FACS enrichment and CD8+ and CD4+ T cells underwent negative isolation. Random hexamers were used to reverse transcribe an amount of roughly 0.5 to 1 ug RNA. Amplification of TCR beta CDR3 by immunoSEQ multiplex PCR spanned 54 Vbeta and 13 Jbeta. TCRdb reanalysed the immunoSEQ multiplex PCR reads using MiXCR and keeps one entry per CDR3 protein. The sample includes 140,000 or so distinct CDR3 sequences, under 97% seen only once; the top ten take 0.084%. The source material was CD4+ T cells from PBMCs. The TCR was taken from a human donor with Susac syndrome.

CDR3 region: CASSPHGLRGANTGELFF. The CDR3 bases are TGTGCCAGCAGCCCCCACGGACTCCGGGGGGCGAACACCGGGGAGCTGTTTTTT. The chain has TRBV7-9 and TRBJ2-2, with 7 bases identical to TRBD2. The CDR3 totals 18 residues. V trimming: 5 bases; J trimming: 0 bases; junction bases outside the gene matches: 12. Germline V gene data show CDR1 as SEHNR and CDR2 as FQNEAQ (reference sequence).